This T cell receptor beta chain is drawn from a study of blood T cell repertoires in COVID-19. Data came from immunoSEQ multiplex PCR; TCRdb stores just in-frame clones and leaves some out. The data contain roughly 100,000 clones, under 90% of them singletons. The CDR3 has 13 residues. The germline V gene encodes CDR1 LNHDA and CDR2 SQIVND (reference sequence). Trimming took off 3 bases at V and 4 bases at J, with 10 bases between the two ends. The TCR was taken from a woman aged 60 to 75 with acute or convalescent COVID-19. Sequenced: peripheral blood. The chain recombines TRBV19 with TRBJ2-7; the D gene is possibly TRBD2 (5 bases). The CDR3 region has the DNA TGTGCCAGTAGTATGGCGCTAGCATACGAGCAGTACTTC. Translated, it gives CASSMALAYEQYF.